Included here is one T cell receptor (beta chain) sequence, with context. This sample is part of a study of monozygotic twins with inflammatory bowel disease. The germline CDR1 and CDR2 sequences are SEHNR and FQNEAQ (reference sequence). This CDR3 region has 13 residues. Each UMI, carrying a 6-nucleotide sample barcode, came from template switching. TCRdb re-called the 5' RACE reads; every CDR3 protein appears as one record, without DNA. The table lists about 140,000 distinct CDR3 sequences, with 1% to 1.5% in the top ten. Sequencing used blood. V is TRBV7-9 and J is TRBJ1-2. This TCR derives from a human donor with ulcerative colitis or Crohn's disease, or a healthy co-twin of an affected twin (not recorded which). CDR3 protein: CASSLVSRYGYTF.